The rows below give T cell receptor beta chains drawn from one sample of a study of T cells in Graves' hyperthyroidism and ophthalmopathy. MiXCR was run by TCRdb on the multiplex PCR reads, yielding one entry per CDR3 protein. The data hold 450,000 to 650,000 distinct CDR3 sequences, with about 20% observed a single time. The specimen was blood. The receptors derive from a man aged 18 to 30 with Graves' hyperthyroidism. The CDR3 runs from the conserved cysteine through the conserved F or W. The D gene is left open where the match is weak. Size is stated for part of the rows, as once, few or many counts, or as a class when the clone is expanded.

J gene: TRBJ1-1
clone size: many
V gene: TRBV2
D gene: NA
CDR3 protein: CASTEGLGFTEAFF

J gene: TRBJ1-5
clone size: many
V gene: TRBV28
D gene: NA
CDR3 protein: CASSLVGFGYDQPQHF

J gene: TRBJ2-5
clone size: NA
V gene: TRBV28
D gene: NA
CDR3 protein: CASSPGGASQETQYF

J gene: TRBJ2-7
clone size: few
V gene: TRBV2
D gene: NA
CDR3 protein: CASRSNEQYF

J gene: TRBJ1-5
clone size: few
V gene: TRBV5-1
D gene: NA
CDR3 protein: CASSPLGGDQPQHF

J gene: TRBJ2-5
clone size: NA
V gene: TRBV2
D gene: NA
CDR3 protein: CASSSGIGRAIPQYF

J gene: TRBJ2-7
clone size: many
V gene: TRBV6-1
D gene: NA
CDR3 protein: CASSEYGGPGEQYF

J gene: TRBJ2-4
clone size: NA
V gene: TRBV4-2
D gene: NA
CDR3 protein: CASSPTGPGGKNIQYF

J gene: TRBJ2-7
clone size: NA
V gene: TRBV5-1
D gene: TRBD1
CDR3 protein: CASSSWDRNSYEQYF

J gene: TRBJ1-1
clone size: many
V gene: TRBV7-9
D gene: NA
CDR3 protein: CASSLKSSGGTEAFF

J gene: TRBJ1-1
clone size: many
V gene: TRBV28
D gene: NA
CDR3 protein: CATYLPGENTEAFF

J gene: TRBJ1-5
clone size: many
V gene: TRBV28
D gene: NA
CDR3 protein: CASSSLRGNQPQHF

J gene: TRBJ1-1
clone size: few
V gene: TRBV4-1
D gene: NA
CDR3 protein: CASSLKPLNTEAFF

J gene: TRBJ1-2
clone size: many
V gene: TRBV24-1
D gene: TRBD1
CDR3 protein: CATSSPGTDNYGYTF

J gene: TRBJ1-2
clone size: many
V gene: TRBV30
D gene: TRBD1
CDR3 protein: CAWTKTGDPGNYGYTF

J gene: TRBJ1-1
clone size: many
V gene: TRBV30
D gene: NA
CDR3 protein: CAWSGMRAVEAFF

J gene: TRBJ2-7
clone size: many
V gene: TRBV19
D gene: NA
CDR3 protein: CASSMGLGGEQYF

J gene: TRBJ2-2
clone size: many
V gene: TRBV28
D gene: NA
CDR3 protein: CASIPEGTRNTGELFF

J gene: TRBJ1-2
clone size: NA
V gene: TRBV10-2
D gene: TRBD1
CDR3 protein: CASMDRRRFDGYTF

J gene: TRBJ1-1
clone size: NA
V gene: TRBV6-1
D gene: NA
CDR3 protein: CASSEVVGSWAFF

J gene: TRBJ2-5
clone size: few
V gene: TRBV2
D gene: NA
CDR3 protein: CASSVGSETQYF

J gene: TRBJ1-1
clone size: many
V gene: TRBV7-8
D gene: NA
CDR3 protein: CASSQTDTEAFF

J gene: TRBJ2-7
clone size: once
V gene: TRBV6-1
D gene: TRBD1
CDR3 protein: CASNRDRDYEQYF

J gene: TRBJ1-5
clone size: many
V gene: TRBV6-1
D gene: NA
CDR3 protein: CASSERGADNQPQHF

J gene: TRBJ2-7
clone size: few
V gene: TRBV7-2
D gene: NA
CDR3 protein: CASSAHQGYEQYF

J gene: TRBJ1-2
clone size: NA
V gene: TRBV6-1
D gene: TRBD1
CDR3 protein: CASRPGQLDYGYTF

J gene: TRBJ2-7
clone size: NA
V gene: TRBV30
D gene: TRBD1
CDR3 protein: CACNRGLYEQYF

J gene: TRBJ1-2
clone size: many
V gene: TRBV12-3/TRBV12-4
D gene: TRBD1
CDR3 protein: CASSPGTVDGYGYTF

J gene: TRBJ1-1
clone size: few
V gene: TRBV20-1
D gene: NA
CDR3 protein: CSAASGLVTEAFF

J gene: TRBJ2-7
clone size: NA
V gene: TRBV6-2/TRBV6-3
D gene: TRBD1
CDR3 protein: CASSNGQETYEQYF

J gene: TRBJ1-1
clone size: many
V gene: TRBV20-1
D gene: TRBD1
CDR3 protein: CSARGLGQGKAFF

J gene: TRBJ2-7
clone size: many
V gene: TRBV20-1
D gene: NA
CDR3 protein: CSARPLVNDYEQYF

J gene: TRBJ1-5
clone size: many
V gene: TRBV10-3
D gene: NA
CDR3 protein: CAISETSNQPQHF

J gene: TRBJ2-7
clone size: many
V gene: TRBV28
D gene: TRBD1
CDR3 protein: CASSRYRGSYEQYF

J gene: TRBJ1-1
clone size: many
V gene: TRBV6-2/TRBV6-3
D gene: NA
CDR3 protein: CASSFGVQGTEAFF

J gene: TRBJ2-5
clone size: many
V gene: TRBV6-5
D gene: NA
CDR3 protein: CASVYPGLQETQYF

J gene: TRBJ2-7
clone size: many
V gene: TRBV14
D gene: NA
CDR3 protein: CASSPIRGWGFYEQYF

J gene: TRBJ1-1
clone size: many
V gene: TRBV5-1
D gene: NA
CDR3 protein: CASSSTHEAFF